Presented here are 20 T cell receptor beta chains from one specimen sequenced in a study of response to subunit inactivated influenza vaccine. TCRdb ran MiXCR on the RT-PCR reads and lists one entry per CDR3 protein. The sample includes around 850,000 distinct CDR3 sequences, about a fifth of them seen just once. Sequencing was performed on PBMCs from blood, taken about 5 days after vaccination. These receptors all come from a middle-aged man who received an inactivated influenza vaccine.

The chain recombines TRBV28 with TRBJ1-1, with D perhaps TRBD1 (6 bases). Trimming took off 4 bases at V and 1 base at J, with 13 bases between the two ends. Per the germline V gene, CDR1 is MDHEN and CDR2 is SYDVKM. This CDR3 spans 15 amino acids. CDR3 loop: CASSYRPGENTEAFF. CDR3 coding DNA: TGTGCCAGCAGTTACCGGCCAGGGGAGAACACTGAAGCTTTCTTT.

The chain recombines TRBV5-5 with TRBJ2-7, with a tentative D call TRBD1 (5 bases). The CDR3 is 14 amino acids. V dropped 5 bases and J dropped 0 bases, with 12 bases sitting between them. From germline, CDR1 is SGHKS and CDR2 YYEKEE (reference sequence). This CDR3 reads CASRSVQGSYEQYF. DNA of the CDR3: TGTGCCAGCAGGTCCGTCCAGGGCTCCTACGAGCAGTACTTC. The variable domain in full, with the rest retrieved from reference TRBV5-5 and TRBJ2-7, is DAGVTQSPTHLIKTRGQQVTLRCSPISGHKSVSWYQQVLGQGPQFIFQYYEKEERGRGNFPDRFSARQFPNYSSELNVNALLLGDSALYLCASRSVQGSYEQYFGPGTRLTVT.

The chain has TRBV15 and TRBJ1-6; D unclear. The CDR3 contains 13 residues. CDR1 and CDR2 (germline): LNHNV, YYDKDF (reference sequence). Trimming shortened V by 5 bases and J by 12 bases, and 14 bases separated the two germline ends. DNA for the CDR3: TGTGCCACCAGCTTACGACGGCCTCAACCCCTCCACTTT. Translating gives CATSLRRPQPLHF. The complete variable domain, with remaining parts taken from reference TRBV15 and TRBJ1-6, reads DAMVIQNPRYQVTQFGKPVTLSCSQTLNHNVMYWYQQKSSQAPKLLFHYYDKDFNNEADTPDNFQSRRPNTSFCFLDIRSPGLGDTAMYLCATSLRRPQPLHFGNGTRLTVT.

This clonotype has ten or more counts. The rearrangement joins TRBV20-1 to TRBJ1-2; D call uncertain. The CDR3 contains 12 residues. V lost 4 bases and J 0 bases, leaving 6 bases between the germline ends. The germline V gene has CDR1 DFQATT and CDR2 SNEGSKA (reference sequence). The CDR3: CSAKTANYGYTF. CDR3 DNA sequence: TGCAGTGCTAAAACAGCTAACTATGGCTACACCTTC.

This clonotype was counted only a few times. The rearrangement joins TRBV7-8 to TRBJ2-7; a weak D match, TRBD1 (5 bases). CDR1 and CDR2 from the germline V gene are SGHVS and FQNEAQ. Trimming left V 5 bases short and J 1 base short, with 12 bases between. The CDR3 is 14 residues long. The CDR3 protein is CASSRQPGSYEQYF. CDR3 in DNA: TGTGCCAGCAGCCGACAGCCAGGATCCTACGAGCAGTACTTC.

This rearrangement joins TRBV5-1 to TRBJ1-1; no definite D call. Germline CDR1 and CDR2: SGHRS and YFSETQ. The V end was cut by 2 bases, the J end by 1 base, with 12 bases between. The CDR3 totals 15 residues. The CDR3 coding sequence is TGCGCCAGCAGCTTAAGCCGGGAGACGAACACTGAAGCTTTCTTT. It specifies CASSLSRETNTEAFF.

The chain has TRBV7-2 and TRBJ1-1; 7 bases match TRBD1. Losses at the gene ends were 0 bases for V and 3 bases for J; bases not matched to a gene: 7. Germline V CDR1 and CDR2: SGHTA, FQGNSA. This CDR3 has 16 residues. This CDR3 reads CASSLASRGPYTEAFF. DNA of the CDR3: TGTGCCAGCAGCTTAGCCTCGAGGGGGCCCTACACTGAAGCTTTCTTT.

This sequence joins TRBV12-3 or TRBV12-4 and TRBJ2-7; D is unclear. The CDR3 totals 12 residues. V lost 7 bases, J lost 2 bases, and 9 bases lay in between. CDR3 in amino acids: CASTRRPYEQYF. The CDR3 DNA sequence: TGTGCCAGCACCAGAAGACCCTACGAGCAGTACTTC.

V gene TRBV7-9 combines with J gene TRBJ2-3; TRBD1 aligns across 8 bases. CDR3 length equals 17 residues. Unmatched junction bases numbered 12, after V lost 5 bases and J lost 2 bases. Germline loops: CDR1 SEHNR, CDR2 FQNEAQ (reference sequence). CDR3 sequence: CASSKSGQGGFTDTQYF. CDR3 bases: TGTGCCAGCAGCAAATCCGGACAGGGTGGCTTCACAGATACGCAGTATTTT.

V gene TRBV3-1 combines with J gene TRBJ1-1, with D perhaps matching TRBD1 (6 bases). Germline V gene lookup returns CDR1 LGHDT and CDR2 YNNKEL (reference sequence). The V and J ends lost 4 bases and 8 bases respectively, with 17 bases between them. This CDR3 is built from 14 residues. CDR3 sequence reads: CASSPTGSSLEAFF. CDR3 in DNA: TGTGCCAGCAGCCCAACAGGGTCGTCCCTGGAAGCTTTCTTT.

V usage is TRBV10-1 and J usage is TRBJ2-1; D is ambiguous. The germline V and J ends were trimmed by 7 bases and 2 bases, with 9 bases remaining between them. From germline, CDR1 is WNHNN and CDR2 SYGVQD (reference sequence). This CDR3 spans 13 amino acids. The CDR3 coding sequence is TGCGCCAGCACAGACGGGCCCTACAATGAGCAGTTCTTC. Its translation is CASTDGPYNEQFF.

This clonotype was detected a few times. The V call is TRBV7-8, the J call TRBJ1-6; D unresolved. Germline lookup yields CDR1 SGHVS and CDR2 FQNEAQ. The CDR3 covers 16 residues. Between the trimmed V and J ends, which lost 5 bases and 6 bases, there was a span of 17 bases. The CDR3 loop is CASSPSRVGGNSPLHF. The CDR3 DNA reads TGTGCCAGCAGCCCCTCACGAGTCGGCGGTAATTCACCCCTCCACTTT.

V and J are TRBV20-1 and TRBJ2-2; TRBD2 matches 9 bases. The CDR3 runs to 17 residues. The trim removed 0 bases at V and 6 bases at J, leaving 11 bases unmatched. Germline CDR1 is DFQATT and CDR2 is SNEGSKA (reference sequence). The CDR3 DNA is TGCAGTGCTAGAGAGAGCGTGAGCGGGAGGTGGGCCGGGGAGCTGTTTTTT. Translation: CSARESVSGRWAGELFF.

This clonotype has just a few counts. This sequence joins TRBV5-1 and TRBJ2-1; TRBD2 matches 16 bases. Germline CDR1 SGHRS, CDR2 YFSETQ. V trimming: 4 bases; J trimming: 11 bases; junction bases outside the gene matches: 6. The CDR3 has 15 amino acids. Written as DNA, the CDR3 is TGCGCCAGCAGCCAACCGGGACTAGCGGGGGGGAAGCAGTTCTTC. Translated, it gives CASSQPGLAGGKQFF.

This chain joins TRBV12-3 or TRBV12-4 and TRBJ2-1; 9 bases align to TRBD1. This CDR3 has 13 residues. With 5 bases clipped from V and 8 bases from J, the junction kept 4 bases outside the gene matches. CDR3 sequence reads: CASSPGTGYEQFF. The CDR3 DNA reads TGTGCCAGCAGTCCCGGGACAGGGTATGAGCAGTTCTTC.

This clonotype was seen more than once but under ten times. CDR3 region: CATSKQGYEQYF. CDR3 sequence (DNA): TGTGCCACCAGCAAACAGGGCTACGAGCAGTACTTC. The chain is built from TRBV15 and TRBJ2-7; a possible D gene is TRBD1 (6 bases). CDR3 size: 12 residues. Trimming took 4 bases from V and 3 from J, leaving 7 bases between them. CDR1 is LNHNV, CDR2 YYDKDF, per germline (reference sequence).

The chain recombines TRBV20-1 with TRBJ2-1; 7 bases fit TRBD2. V shed 4 bases and J 9 bases; nucleotides not matched to a gene: 12. In germline, CDR1 is DFQATT, CDR2 SNEGSKA (reference sequence). This CDR3 has 14 residues. CDR3 loop: CSATGTTDLGEQFF. DNA of the CDR3: TGCAGTGCTACCGGGACTACCGACTTGGGTGAGCAGTTCTTC.

Only a few counts were recorded for this clonotype. The chain carries TRBV7-9 and TRBJ2-1; D uncertain. The CDR3 contains 14 residues. Germline CDR1 is SEHNR and CDR2 is FQNEAQ (reference sequence). Trimming removed 3 bases at V and 7 bases at J, with 13 bases between. CDR3 sequence: CASSFQQVGNEQFF. DNA of the CDR3: TGTGCCAGCAGCTTCCAACAAGTGGGTAATGAGCAGTTCTTC.

The rearrangement links TRBV14 to TRBJ2-3; the D is unclear. The germline V and J ends were trimmed by 3 bases and 2 bases, with 6 bases remaining between them. Per the germline V gene, CDR1 is SGHDN and CDR2 is FVKESK. This CDR3 region has 13 residues. CDR3 protein: CASSHLLTDTQYF. CDR3 bases: TGTGCCAGCAGCCATCTCCTCACAGATACGCAGTATTTT.

V usage is TRBV20-1 and J usage is TRBJ2-7; D may match TRBD1 or TRBD2 (5 bases each). Germline V gene lookup returns CDR1 DFQATT and CDR2 SNEGSKA (reference sequence). Trimming took off 5 bases at V and 4 bases at J, with 15 bases between the two ends. The CDR3 is 13 amino acids. CDR3: CSARSGTPYEQYF. The CDR3 DNA sequence: TGCAGTGCTCGCTCCGGGACCCCTTACGAGCAGTACTTC.